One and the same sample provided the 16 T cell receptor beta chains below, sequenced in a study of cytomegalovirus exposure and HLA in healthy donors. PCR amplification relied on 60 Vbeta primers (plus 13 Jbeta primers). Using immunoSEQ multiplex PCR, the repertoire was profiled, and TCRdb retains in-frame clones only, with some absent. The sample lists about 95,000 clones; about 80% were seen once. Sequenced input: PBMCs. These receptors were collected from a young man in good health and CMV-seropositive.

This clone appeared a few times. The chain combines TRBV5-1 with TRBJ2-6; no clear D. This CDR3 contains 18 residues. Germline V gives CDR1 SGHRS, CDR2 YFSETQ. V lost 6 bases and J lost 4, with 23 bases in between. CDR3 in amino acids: CASNPLSGGPWGANVLTF. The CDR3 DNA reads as TGCGCCAGCAATCCCCTTTCCGGTGGGCCCTGGGGGGCCAACGTCCTGACTTTC.

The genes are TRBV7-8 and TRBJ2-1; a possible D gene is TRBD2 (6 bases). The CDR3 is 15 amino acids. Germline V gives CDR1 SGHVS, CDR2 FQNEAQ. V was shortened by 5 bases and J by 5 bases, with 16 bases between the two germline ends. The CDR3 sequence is CASSPSGTVDNEQFF. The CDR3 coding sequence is TGTGCCAGCAGCCCTTCCGGGACTGTTGACAATGAGCAGTTCTTC.

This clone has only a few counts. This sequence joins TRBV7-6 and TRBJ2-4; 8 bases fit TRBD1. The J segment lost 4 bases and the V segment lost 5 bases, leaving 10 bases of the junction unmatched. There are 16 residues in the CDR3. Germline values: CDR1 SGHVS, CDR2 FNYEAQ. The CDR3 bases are TGTGCCAGCAGCCCTCAATACAGGGGGAAAAAAAACATTCAGTACTTC. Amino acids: CASSPQYRGKKNIQYF.

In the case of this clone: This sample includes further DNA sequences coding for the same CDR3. CDR3 bases: TGCGCCAGCAGCTTGGGTCCAACCGGGGAGCTGTTTTTT. This sequence encodes CASSLGPTGELFF. The J gene is TRBJ2-2, the V gene TRBV5-1; D gene uncertain. CDR3 length equals 13 residues. The V end lost 0 bases, the J end lost 5 bases, and 5 bases lay between the germline ends. Germline-derived CDR1 and CDR2 are SGHRS and YFSETQ.

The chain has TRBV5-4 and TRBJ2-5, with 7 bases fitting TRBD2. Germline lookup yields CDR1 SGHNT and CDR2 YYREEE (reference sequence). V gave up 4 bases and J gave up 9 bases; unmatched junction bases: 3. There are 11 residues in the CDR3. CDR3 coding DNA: TGTGCCAGCAGCAAGGGAGGGGCCCAGTACTTC. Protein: CASSKGGAQYF.

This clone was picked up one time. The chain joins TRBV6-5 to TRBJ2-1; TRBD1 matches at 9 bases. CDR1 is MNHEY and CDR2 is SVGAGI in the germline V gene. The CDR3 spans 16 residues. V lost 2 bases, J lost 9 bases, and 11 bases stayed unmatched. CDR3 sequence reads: CASSYPPGQGIGEQFF. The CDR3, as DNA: TGTGCCAGCAGTTACCCCCCGGGACAGGGTATCGGTGAGCAGTTCTTC.

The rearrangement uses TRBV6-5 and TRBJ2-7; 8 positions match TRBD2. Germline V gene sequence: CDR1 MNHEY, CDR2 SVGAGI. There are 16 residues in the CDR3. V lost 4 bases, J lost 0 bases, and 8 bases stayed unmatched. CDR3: CASSSGLGLNSYEQYF. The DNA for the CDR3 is TGTGCCAGCAGTTCGGGACTAGGGTTAAACTCCTACGAGCAGTACTTC.

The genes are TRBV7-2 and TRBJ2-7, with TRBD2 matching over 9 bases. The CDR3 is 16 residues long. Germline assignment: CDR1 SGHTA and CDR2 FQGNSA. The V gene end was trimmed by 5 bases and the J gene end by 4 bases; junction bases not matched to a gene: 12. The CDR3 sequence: CASSRWAGGPAYEQYF. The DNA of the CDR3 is TGTGCCAGCAGCCGGTGGGCGGGAGGGCCCGCTTACGAGCAGTACTTC.

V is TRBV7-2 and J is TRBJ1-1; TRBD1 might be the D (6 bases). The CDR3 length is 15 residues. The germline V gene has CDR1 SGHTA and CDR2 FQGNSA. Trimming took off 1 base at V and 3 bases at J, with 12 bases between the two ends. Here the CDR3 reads CASSLGTAGDTEAFF. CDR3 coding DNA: TGTGCCAGCAGCTTAGGAACGGCAGGGGACACTGAAGCTTTCTTT.

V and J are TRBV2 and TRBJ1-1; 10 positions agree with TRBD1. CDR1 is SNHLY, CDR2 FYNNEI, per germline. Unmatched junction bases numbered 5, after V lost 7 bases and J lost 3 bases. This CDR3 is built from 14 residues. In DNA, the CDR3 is TGTGCCAGCAATGACAGGGGGCACGACACTGAAGCTTTCTTT. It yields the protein CASNDRGHDTEAFF.

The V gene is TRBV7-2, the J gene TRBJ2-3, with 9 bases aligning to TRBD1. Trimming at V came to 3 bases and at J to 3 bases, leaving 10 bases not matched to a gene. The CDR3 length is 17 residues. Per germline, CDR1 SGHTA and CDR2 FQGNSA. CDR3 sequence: CASSFYPRQGGTDTQYF. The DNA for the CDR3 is TGTGCCAGCAGCTTCTACCCCCGACAGGGGGGGACAGATACGCAGTATTTT.

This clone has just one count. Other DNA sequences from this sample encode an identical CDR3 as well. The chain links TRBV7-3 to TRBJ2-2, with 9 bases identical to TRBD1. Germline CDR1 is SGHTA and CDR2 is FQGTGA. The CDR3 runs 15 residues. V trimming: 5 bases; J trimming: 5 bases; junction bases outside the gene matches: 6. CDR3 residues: CASSPQGAGTGELFF. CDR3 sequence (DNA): TGTGCCAGCAGCCCACAGGGGGCAGGGACCGGGGAGCTGTTTTTT.

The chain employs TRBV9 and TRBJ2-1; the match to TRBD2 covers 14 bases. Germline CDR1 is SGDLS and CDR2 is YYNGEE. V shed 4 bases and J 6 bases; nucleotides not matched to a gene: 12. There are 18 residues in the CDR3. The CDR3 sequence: CASSPRGTSGRSLNEQFF. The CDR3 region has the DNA TGTGCCAGCAGCCCCCGTGGGACTAGCGGGAGATCTCTCAATGAGCAGTTCTTC.

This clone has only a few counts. The CDR3 here is CARSPAGTGAGELFF. The CDR3 DNA sequence: TGTGCCAGAAGCCCAGCCGGGACAGGGGCCGGGGAGCTGTTTTTT. The rearrangement links TRBV5-3 to TRBJ2-2, with 10 bases aligning to TRBD1. TRBV5-3 is an ORF, and what it does is uncertain. The V and J ends lost 4 bases and 6 bases, in that order; junction bases with no gene match: 6. This CDR3 is built from 15 residues.

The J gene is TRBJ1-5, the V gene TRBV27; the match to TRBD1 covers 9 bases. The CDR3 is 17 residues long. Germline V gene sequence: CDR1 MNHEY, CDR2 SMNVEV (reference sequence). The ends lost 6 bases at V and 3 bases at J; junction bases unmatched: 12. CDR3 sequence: CASSPNRGRMVNQPQHF. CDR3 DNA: TGTGCCAGCAGCCCGAACAGGGGGCGGATGGTCAATCAGCCCCAGCATTTT.

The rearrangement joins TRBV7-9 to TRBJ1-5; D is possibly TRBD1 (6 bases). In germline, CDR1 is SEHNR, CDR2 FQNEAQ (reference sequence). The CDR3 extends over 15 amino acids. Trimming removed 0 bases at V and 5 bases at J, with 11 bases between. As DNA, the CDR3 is TGTGCCAGCAGCTTAGCGGCAGGGGCATATCAGCCCCAGCATTTT. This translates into CASSLAAGAYQPQHF.